This entry lists 15 T cell receptor beta chains sequenced from one sample in a study of CXCR3-negative and CXCR3-positive naive CD8 T cells. The TRB cDNA libraries were prepared by 5' RACE with UMI labels. TCRdb re-analyzed the 5' RACE reads; it lists each CDR3 protein once, without DNA. The table for this sample gives 7,000 to 8,000 distinct CDR3 sequences. The sequenced sample consisted of naive CXCR3- CD8+ T cells from blood. Sample subset: CD45RO-CCR7+CD27+CD95- naive CD8+ T cells lacking CXCR3 (TNR3-). The receptors were gathered from a human donor in good health. Some clones in this sample may be carry-over from other donors' samples.

The chain uses TRBV2 and TRBJ1-2. There are 18 residues in the CDR3. Germline lookup yields CDR1 SNHLY and CDR2 FYNNEI. CDR3 residues: CASSEAGDNQANNYGYTF.

The V gene is TRBV5-6, the J gene TRBJ1-2. Germline values: CDR1 SGHDT, CDR2 YYEEEE. This CDR3 has 12 amino acids. The CDR3 sequence is CASTPSGGGYTF.

The chain has TRBV4-1 and TRBJ2-1; absent DNA, TCRdb's TRBD1 call cannot be checked. This CDR3 has 13 amino acids. Germline values: CDR1 MGHRA, CDR2 YSYEKL. The CDR3 spells CASSPRVLNEQFF.

Measured by frequency, this clonotype is medium-sized. The gene calls are TRBV5-1 and TRBJ2-7; TCRdb reports TRBD1, a call that lacks DNA to check it against. In germline, CDR1 is SGHRS, CDR2 YFSETQ. The length of the CDR3 is 14 residues. CDR3 residues: CASSRTTDSYEQYF.

The chain recombines TRBV18 with TRBJ2-7; without DNA, the TCRdb call of TRBD1 cannot be checked. CDR1 is KGHSH, CDR2 LQKENI, per germline. CDR3 length equals 15 residues. The CDR3 here is CASSPPETGSYEQYF.

The chain links TRBV29-1 to TRBJ2-7; lacking DNA, the TRBD1 call made by TCRdb goes unchecked. From germline, CDR1 is SQVTM and CDR2 ANQGSEA. The CDR3 covers 14 residues. The CDR3: CSVAEGGQGYEQYF.

V is TRBV2 and J is TRBJ2-1; TCRdb's D call of TRBD1 is untestable without DNA. CDR1 SNHLY and CDR2 FYNNEI come from the germline V gene. The CDR3 has 13 amino acids. CDR3 protein: CASIGVTYNEQFF. The full variable domain, completed using reference TRBV2 and TRBJ2-1, is EPEVTQTPSHQVTQMGQEVILRCVPISNHLYFYWYRQILGQKVEFLVSFYNNEISEKSEIFDDQFSVERPDGSNFTLKIRSTKLEDSAMYFCASIGVTYNEQFFGPGTRLTVL.

This clonotype counts as medium-sized by frequency. The gene calls are TRBV29-1 and TRBJ2-5; the TCRdb D gene call, TRBD1, has no DNA to confirm it. CDR3 length equals 14 residues. The germline gives CDR1 SQVTM, CDR2 ANQGSEA. The CDR3 here is CSVAPGTEGETQYF.

This clonotype registers medium-sized (0.01 to 0.1%) by frequency. The chain carries TRBV3-1 and TRBJ1-1; the TCRdb D gene call, TRBD1, has no DNA to confirm it. This CDR3 is built from 16 residues. The V gene's germline CDR1 is LGHDT and CDR2 YNNKEL (reference sequence). CDR3 sequence: CASSQESGGWNTEAFF.

The chain recombines TRBV6-5 with TRBJ2-5; TCRdb outputs TRBD1, but without DNA this stays unchecked. CDR3 size: 14 residues. Germline V lookup: CDR1 MNHEY, CDR2 SVGAGI. CDR3 in amino acids: CASSYRTGEETQYF.

This chain connects TRBV5-1 to TRBJ2-1. From germline, CDR1 is SGHRS and CDR2 YFSETQ. The CDR3 covers 15 residues. The CDR3 region is CASSLAGTPLNEQFF.

The V gene is TRBV3-1, the J gene TRBJ2-1; TCRdb's D call, TRBD2, is unchecked because there is no DNA. CDR3 length: 17 amino acids. Per germline, CDR1 LGHDT and CDR2 YNNKEL (reference sequence). CDR3 protein: CASSQESSVSSYNEQFF.

The CDR3 reads CASSQGPVSDTQYF. This chain joins TRBV4-3 and TRBJ2-3. Germline V gene data show CDR1 as LGHNA and CDR2 as YSLEER. This CDR3 region has 14 residues.

Considering frequency, this clonotype is medium-sized. The rearrangement joins TRBV5-1 to TRBJ2-1. CDR1 SGHRS and CDR2 YFSETQ come from the germline V gene. CDR3 length: 15 amino acids. The CDR3 sequence: CASSLGGPPYNEQFF.

This rearrangement joins TRBV4-2 to TRBJ2-7; TCRdb proposes TRBD1, but this gene call is untestable without DNA. The CDR3 has 14 amino acids. CDR1 LGHNA and CDR2 YNFKEQ come from the germline V gene. The CDR3: CASRLGTGSYEQYF.